This TCR beta chain emerged from a study of OX40 agonist ivuxolimab in advanced cancers. Study-wide findings and caveats: At doses 0.1 to 3.0 mg/kg, CD4+ and CD8+ clones expanded.

Some clones are missing from TCRdb's copy, which holds only in-frame ones; the method was immunoSEQ multiplex PCR. Of tens of thousands of clones listed, 84% are singletons. About this clone: The antigen remains unidentified.

Trimming removed 7 bases at V and 5 bases at J, with 13 bases between. The CDR3 extends over 13 amino acids. Germline lookup yields CDR1 SGHTA and CDR2 FQGNSA. The chain uses TRBV7-2 and TRBJ2-3; the D gene is possibly TRBD2 (5 bases). Sequencing was performed on CD4+ or CD8+ T cells sorted from blood, taken in a trial of the OX40 agonist ivuxolimab. This TCR was sampled from an adult with an advanced solid tumor such as melanoma, head and neck, liver or kidney cancer. CDR3 amino acids: CASTSPGKDTQYF. The CDR3 DNA follows: TGTGCCAGCACCTCCCCGGGGAAAGATACGCAGTATTTT.